This T cell receptor (beta chain) was captured by sequencing in a study of beta chain features in type 1 diabetes. Study-level findings and limits: For Type 1 diabetes patients, all four CD4+ subsets carried TCRB CDR3s that were moderately but significantly shorter.

CD45RO/CCR7/CD25/CD127/CD95/CD27 staining was used to isolate CD4+ naive, central memory, regulatory and stem cell-like memory cells by sorting. Once sorted, every population was more than 95% pure. Expressed TCRB transcripts were sequenced because the entire RNA isolate underwent reverse transcription. Profiling relied on immunoSEQ multiplex PCR, and the TCRdb table lists in-frame clones only, not all of them. The sample records a few hundred thousand clones, roughly 24% being singletons. As for this clone: Its antigen is unknown.

This CDR3 comprises 15 residues. Trimming stripped 1 base from V and 5 bases from J, with 16 bases between. CDR1 SGHNT and CDR2 YYREEE come from the germline V gene (reference sequence). The clonotype comes from a woman aged 25 to 39 with type 1 diabetes. What was sequenced was naive CD4+ T cells from blood. The V and J genes are TRBV5-4 and TRBJ2-7; possibly TRBD1 for D (5 bases). CDR3 region: CASSLRWQGNHEQYF. The CDR3 DNA follows: TGTGCCAGCAGCTTGAGGTGGCAGGGCAACCACGAGCAGTACTTC.